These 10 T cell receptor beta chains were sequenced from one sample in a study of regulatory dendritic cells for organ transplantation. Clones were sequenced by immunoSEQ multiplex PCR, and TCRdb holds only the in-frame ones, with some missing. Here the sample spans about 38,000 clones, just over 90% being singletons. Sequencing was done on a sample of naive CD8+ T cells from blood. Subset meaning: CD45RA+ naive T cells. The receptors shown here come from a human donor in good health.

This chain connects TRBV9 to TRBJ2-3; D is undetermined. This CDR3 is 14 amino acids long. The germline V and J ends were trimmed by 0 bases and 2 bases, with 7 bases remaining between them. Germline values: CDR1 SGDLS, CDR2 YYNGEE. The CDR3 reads CASSVAVDTDTQYF. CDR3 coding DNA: TGTGCCAGCAGCGTAGCTGTCGACACAGATACGCAGTATTTT.

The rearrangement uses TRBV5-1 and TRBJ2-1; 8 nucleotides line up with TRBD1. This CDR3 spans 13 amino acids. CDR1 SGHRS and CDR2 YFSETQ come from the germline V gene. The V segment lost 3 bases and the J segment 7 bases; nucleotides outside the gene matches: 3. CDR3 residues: CASSWTGLNEQFF. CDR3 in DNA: TGCGCCAGCAGCTGGACAGGGTTGAATGAGCAGTTCTTC.

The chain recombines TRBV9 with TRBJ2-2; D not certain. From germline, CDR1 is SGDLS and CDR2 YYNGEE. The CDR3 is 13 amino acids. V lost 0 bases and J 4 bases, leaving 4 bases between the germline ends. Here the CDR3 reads CASSVGVTGELFF. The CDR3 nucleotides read TGTGCCAGCAGCGTAGGGGTCACCGGGGAGCTGTTTTTT.

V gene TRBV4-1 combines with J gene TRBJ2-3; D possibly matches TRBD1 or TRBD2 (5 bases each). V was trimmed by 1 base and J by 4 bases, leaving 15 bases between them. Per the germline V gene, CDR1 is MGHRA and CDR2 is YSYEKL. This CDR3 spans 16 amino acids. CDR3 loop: CASSQVSSGRADTQYF. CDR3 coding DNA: TGCGCCAGCAGCCAAGTCTCGTCGGGGCGGGCAGATACGCAGTATTTT.

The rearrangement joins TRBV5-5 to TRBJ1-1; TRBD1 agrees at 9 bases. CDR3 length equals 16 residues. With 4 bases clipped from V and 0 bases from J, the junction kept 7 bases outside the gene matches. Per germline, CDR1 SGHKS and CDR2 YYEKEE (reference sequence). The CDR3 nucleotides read TGTGCCAGCAGCACAGACAGGGGGATTATGAACACTGAAGCTTTCTTT. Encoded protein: CASSTDRGIMNTEAFF. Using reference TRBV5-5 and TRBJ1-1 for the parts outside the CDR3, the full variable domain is DAGVTQSPTHLIKTRGQQVTLRCSPISGHKSVSWYQQVLGQGPQFIFQYYEKEERGRGNFPDRFSARQFPNYSSELNVNALLLGDSALYLCASSTDRGIMNTEAFFGQGTRLTVV.

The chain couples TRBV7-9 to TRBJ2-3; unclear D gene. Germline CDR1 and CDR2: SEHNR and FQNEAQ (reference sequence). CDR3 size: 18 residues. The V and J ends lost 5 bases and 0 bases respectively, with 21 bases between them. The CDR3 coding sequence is TGTGCCAGCAGCGCGCAGTGGACCGAGTTTACTAGCACAGATACGCAGTATTTT. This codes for CASSAQWTEFTSTDTQYF.

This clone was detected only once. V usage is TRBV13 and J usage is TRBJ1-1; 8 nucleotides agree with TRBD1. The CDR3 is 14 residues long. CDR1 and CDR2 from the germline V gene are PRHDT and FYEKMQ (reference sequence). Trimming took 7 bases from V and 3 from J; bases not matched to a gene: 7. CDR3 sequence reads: CASTPQGEDTEAFF. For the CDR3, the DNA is TGTGCCAGCACCCCACAGGGGGAGGACACTGAAGCTTTCTTT.

The CDR3 here is CASSLNTFREKLFF. In DNA, the CDR3 is TGTGCCAGCAGCTTAAATACGTTCCGGGAAAAACTGTTTTTT. The gene calls are TRBV11-2 and TRBJ1-4; D gene uncertain. CDR1 is SGHAT and CDR2 is FQNNGV in the germline V gene. The CDR3 is 14 amino acids. V was clipped by 2 bases and J by 8 bases, with 12 bases between them.

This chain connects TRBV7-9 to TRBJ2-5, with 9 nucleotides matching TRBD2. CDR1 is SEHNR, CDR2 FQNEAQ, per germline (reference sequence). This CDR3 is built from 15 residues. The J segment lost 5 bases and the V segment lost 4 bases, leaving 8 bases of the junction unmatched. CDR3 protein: CASSSAGGIGETQYF. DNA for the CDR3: TGTGCCAGCAGCTCGGCGGGAGGGATTGGGGAGACCCAGTACTTC.

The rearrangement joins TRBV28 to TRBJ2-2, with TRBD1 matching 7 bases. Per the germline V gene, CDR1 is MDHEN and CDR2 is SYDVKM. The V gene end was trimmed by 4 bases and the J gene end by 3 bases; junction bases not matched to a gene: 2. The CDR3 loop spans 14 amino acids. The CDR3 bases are TGTGCCAGCAGTTATACAGGGGACACCGGGGAGCTGTTTTTT. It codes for CASSYTGDTGELFF.